This T cell receptor (beta chain) was retrieved from a study of CD4 and CD8 cells across lung adenocarcinoma regions. J gave up 5 bases and V 3 bases, and 8 bases lay outside the gene matches. The CDR3 runs 16 residues. CDR1 and CDR2 (germline): MGHRA, YSYEKL. TCRdb independently ran MiXCR on the PCR reads; one entry per CDR3 protein. The data hold just under 10,000 distinct CDR3 sequences, with around 51% observed a single time. Samples came from patients with localized non-small cell lung adenocarcinoma. The sample consisted of CD4+ T cells from the margin of a lung tumor. The rearrangement uses TRBV4-1 and TRBJ2-1; 9 bases fit TRBD1. The source of this sequence is a male donor with lung adenocarcinoma. The CD4 and CD8 labels of this study may be unreliable. This CDR3 reads CASSHSGQGENNEQFF. CDR3 in DNA: TGCGCCAGCAGCCACTCGGGACAGGGAGAAAACAATGAGCAGTTCTTC.